This T cell receptor beta chain was obtained from a study of immune evolution from preneoplasia to lung adenocarcinoma (dated by TCRdb to about 2021). As for the study more broadly: HLA loss of heterozygosity was seen in approximately 6.7%, 15% and 36% of AIS, MIA and ADC lesions, and in no AAH lesions. Immune contexture across lung adenocarcinoma precursors and invasive adenocarcinoma was profiled using immune gene expression, TCR sequencing and multiplex immunofluorescence. Resected precursor lesions (AAH, AIS, MIA) and invasive adenocarcinomas were compared with paired morphologically normal lung tissue. Sample size was based on specimen availability rather than a prior power calculation. The immune data were integrated with whole exome sequencing and methylation data obtained from the same cohort of nodules. The overall cohort was made up of over 40 patients with pulmonary nodules who had surgical resection. TCR sequencing data were obtained from around 51 patients. It was reported in the study that 90 to 120 samples were used for TCR sequencing. POLYSOLVER was used to infer Class I HLA alleles from exome data, while LOHHLA was used to detect allele-specific HLA loss. The paper's findings and limits, for the study overall: Clonality was highest in normal lung, while later-stage lesions appeared to show lower clonality but higher T cell density and diversity. Findings were based on association rather than direct causation; larger cohorts with long-term follow-up and longitudinal biopsies were deemed needed. Compared with EGFR-mutant or double wild-type lesions, KRAS-mutant nodules had the highest T cell clonality. The highest top T cell clone frequencies were observed in normal lung, and a progressive decrease in top T cell clone frequencies appeared to occur from AAH through AIS, MIA and invasive adenocarcinoma. All patients were from Japan and China, so applicability to Western populations was uncertain.

This clone was detected once. Its specific antigen is unknown. No base quality information exists; no much larger clone differs at one position. The patients had resection in Japan or China between 2014 and 2017. The histologic diagnosis of each case was independently confirmed on H&E slides by two lung cancer pathologists. To enrich premalignant or tumor cells for nucleic acid extraction, macro-dissection was performed after pathologic assessment. The AllPrep DNA/RNA FFPE Kit was used to isolate DNA from FFPE tissue. TCR beta CDR3 regions were sequenced from DNA using the immunoSEQ hsTCRbeta Kit. As for the authors' bioinformatics: The ImmunoSEQ Analyzer was used to analyse the TCR sequencing data. T cell clonality was defined as 1 minus Pielou's evenness, as computed on productive rearrangements. To measure T cell diversity, the inverse Simpson index was applied to productive templates. T cell density was expressed as TCR beta template counts normalized to usable DNA, with usable DNA estimated by amplifying and sequencing housekeeping genes. Two-sided Kruskal-Wallis tests were used to compare TCR metrics across histologic stages. Drawn from immuneACCESS, this table holds only the in-frame rearrangements with V and J called that TCRdb kept. Clones are partly lost; checked studies trace under half to an unresolved V gene and leave the rest unexplained. The DNA was the basis for D and trimming; V, J and clone size are from that table. The sample table records 7,600 or so clones; around 76% of these occur just once. Of the sample, approximately 3% falls within the top ten clones.

This TCR derives from a person in their 70s with lung adenocarcinoma. The sequenced sample was FFPE minimally invasive lung adenocarcinoma tissue. Reading the label with the study, this specimen's cell subset or site is: micro-invasive lung adenocarcinoma (MIA).

The CDR3 sequence is CASRRTDHKTDTQYF. The base sequence is TGTGCCAGCAGGCGCACCGACCATAAGACCGATACGCAGTATTTT. In this chain, TRBV2 is recombined with TRBJ2-3; there is no confident call for the D gene. Taken from the germline V gene, the CDR1 and CDR2 loops are SNHLY and FYNNEI. The CDR3 holds 15 amino acids from the cysteine to the phenylalanine. Only the CDR3 portion is preserved as DNA: 45 bases, with reading frame beginning at the first base. The germline ends are 19 bases apart after V is trimmed by 6 bases and J by 6 bases.